This T cell receptor (beta chain) was found in a study of shared clonotypes between healthy human individuals. Study-level information: The composition of the donors was two women and a few men aged 18 to 49.

Broader study findings: Naive subsets generally had larger estimated richness than memory subsets.

Subsets obtained from CD4+ cells comprised CD45RA+ naive and CD45RA-negative memory cells. This CDR3 is 15 amino acids long. After removal of 6 bases from V and 4 bases from J, the junction contained 7 bases not matched to a gene. Germline V gene data show CDR1 as MNHEY and CDR2 as SMNVEV (reference sequence). Worth noting for this clone: Its antigen is not known. At the DNA level, this CDR3 is encoded by other sequences in the same sample as well.

The repertoire was sequenced with immunoSEQ multiplex PCR; TCRdb's copy has only in-frame clones and lacks some. The top ten clones hold less than 2% of a sample with approximately 720,000 clones, around 72% of them seen once. This clonotype was obtained from a woman aged 25 to 39 in good health. Material for sequencing was memory CD4+ T cells sorted from blood. As for subset: CD45RA-negative fraction. The genes are TRBV27 and TRBJ2-2; 8 bases are shared with TRBD2. Here the CDR3 reads CASSLGRASTGELFF. As DNA, the CDR3 is TGTGCCAGCAGCCTCGGGAGGGCCTCCACCGGGGAGCTGTTTTTT.